Presented here are 6 T cell receptor beta chains from one specimen sequenced in a study of identical twins' blood T cells. TCRdb reprocessed the 5' RACE reads via MiXCR and lists one record per CDR3 protein. The profile shows hundreds of thousands of distinct CDR3 sequences, about 28% of them singletons. Sequenced: PBMCs. These receptors were collected from a woman aged 18 to 55 in good health.

In the case of this clonotype: A read error is likely, as this CDR3 ends without the conserved phenylalanine or tryptophan. Because the CDR3's place on the DNA is in doubt, the DNA is left out and the CDR3 is given as listed by TCRdb. The chain joins TRBV3-1 to TRBJ1-1. The CDR3 is 13 residues long, ends included. Germline V gene data show CDR1 as LGHDT and CDR2 as YNNKEL (reference sequence). The CDR3 loop is CASSQEGDIQPDL.

The chain recombines TRBV6-2 or TRBV6-3 with TRBJ2-7, with 7 bases fitting TRBD2. J gave up 4 bases and V 4 bases, and 7 bases lay outside the gene matches. The CDR3 spans 14 residues. The germline V gene has CDR1 MNHEY and CDR2 SVGEGT. The CDR3 reads CASSFGLEGYEQYF. CDR3 nucleotides: TGTGCCAGCAGTTTCGGACTAGAAGGATACGAGCAGTACTTC.

This clonotype showed up just a few times. The chain has TRBV27 and TRBJ1-1; D uncertain. The CDR3 runs to 13 residues. Trimming cost V 6 bases and J 3 bases, with 11 bases left between them. CDR1 is MNHEY and CDR2 is SMNVEV in the germline V gene (reference sequence). The CDR3 region has the DNA TGTGCCAGCAGGGAAGGGTCGGACACTGAAGCTTTCTTT. Translating it yields CASREGSDTEAFF.

Concerning this clonotype: Given the absence of the conserved phenylalanine or tryptophan at the CDR3 end, a read error is likely. This sequence joins TRBV19 and TRBJ1-3, with a possible D match to TRBD1 (5 bases). This CDR3 comprises 15 residues. Germline V gene lookup returns CDR1 LNHDA and CDR2 SQIVND (reference sequence). V gave up 6 bases and J gave up 4 bases, with 16 bases separating them. Here the CDR3 DNA reads TGTGCCAGTAGCCCGGGGGGGATTGACGGAAACACCATATATTCT. This gives the protein CASSPGGIDGNTIYS.

A few counts support this clonotype. The chain joins TRBV27 to TRBJ2-2; 10 positions match TRBD1. CDR3 length: 18 amino acids. Germline V CDR1 and CDR2: MNHEY, SMNVEV (reference sequence). The V gene end was trimmed by 6 bases and the J gene end by 3 bases; junction bases not matched to a gene: 13. The CDR3, as DNA: TGTGCCAGCAGAAGGGGACAGGGGAATTTGCGACACACCGGGGAGCTGTTTTTT. Translated: CASRRGQGNLRHTGELFF.

This clonotype was counted at least ten times. The rearrangement links TRBV10-3 to TRBJ1-2; TRBD1 is a possible D gene (6 bases). The germline gives CDR1 ENHRY, CDR2 SYGVKD. Deletions cut 7 bases from V and 6 bases from J, with 18 bases between. The CDR3 length is 14 residues. The CDR3 DNA follows: TGTGCCATCAATTTACAGGGCTTCGGAGATGGCTACACCTTC. Residues: CAINLQGFGDGYTF.